This note documents a single T cell receptor beta chain sequence. The antigen is not known. Primers: 60 Vbeta forward and 13 Jbeta reverse. Data came from immunoSEQ multiplex PCR; TCRdb stores just in-frame clones and leaves some out. The sample lists around 130,000 clones; around four fifths were seen once. This entry comes from a study of cytomegalovirus exposure and HLA in healthy donors. CDR1 and CDR2 (germline): SGDLS, YYNGEE. The CDR3 has 17 residues. V was pared by 0 bases and J by 1 base, with 5 bases of the junction left unmatched. Notes on the study in general: Productive status was seen about 87% or about 30% of the time for most TCR beta V segments in an earlier analysis.

The genes are TRBV9 and TRBJ2-2; TRBD2 agrees at 8 bases. The sample comprised PBMCs. This receptor was obtained from a man in his forties or fifties in good health and CMV-seronegative. The CDR3 nucleotides read TGTGCCAGCAGCGTAGGCTCAGCGGGAGAGAACACCGGGGAGCTGTTTTTT. As protein: CASSVGSAGENTGELFF.